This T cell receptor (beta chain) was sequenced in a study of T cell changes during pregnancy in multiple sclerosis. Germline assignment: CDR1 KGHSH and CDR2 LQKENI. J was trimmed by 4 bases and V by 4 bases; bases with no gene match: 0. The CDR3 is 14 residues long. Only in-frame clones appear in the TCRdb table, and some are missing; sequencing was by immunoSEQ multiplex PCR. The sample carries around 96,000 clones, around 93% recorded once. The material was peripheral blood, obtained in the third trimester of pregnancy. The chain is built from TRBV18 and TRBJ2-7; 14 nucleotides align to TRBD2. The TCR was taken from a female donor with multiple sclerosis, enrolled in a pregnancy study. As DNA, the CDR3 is TGTGCCAGCTCACGGACTAGCGGGAGGTACGAGCAGTACTTC. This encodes CASSRTSGRYEQYF.